The clone carrying this T cell receptor (beta chain) was picked up one time. Antigen: not known. Graves' hyperthyroidism qualified as stable when ophthalmopathy did not progress within 18 months. Disease duration under 2 months; hyperthyroidism patients were aged 18 to 65. The sample comes from a study of T cells in Graves' hyperthyroidism and ophthalmopathy. Overall study results and limits: Blood also carried most thyroid clonotypes expanded above 0.001.

Amplified TCR beta CDR3 regions came from RNA transcripts. HTBI primers were the set used in a first-round RT-PCR of the TCR CDR3. From the multiplex PCR reads, TCRdb called clonotypes with MiXCR, one entry per CDR3 protein. The repertoire has around 580,000 distinct CDR3 sequences, just over 45% of them found once; the top ten carry around 8%. This CDR3 is 16 amino acids long. Per germline, CDR1 SNHLY and CDR2 FYNNEI. The junction had 11 bases not matched to a gene; V was cut back by 4 bases and J by 10 bases. This sequence originates from a woman between 18 and 29 years old with Graves' hyperthyroidism. Material: peripheral blood or thyroid tissue (not recorded which). The rearrangement uses TRBV2 and TRBJ1-6, with 9 bases identical to TRBD1. The CDR3 sequence: CASSVQRTGAVSPLHF. CDR3 in DNA: TGTGCCAGCAGTGTGCAACGGACAGGGGCGGTCTCACCCCTCCACTTT.